A single sample gave rise to the 11 T cell receptor beta chains below, sequenced in a study of control samples from healthy donors and cancer patients. Here immunoSEQ multiplex PCR was the method, and the copy in TCRdb shows in-frame clones only, minus some. Among 40,000 or so clones listed, approximately 82% were seen once. Sequencing was performed on PBMCs. The receptors were gathered from a woman in her fifties or sixties with lung cancer.

The rearrangement joins TRBV9 to TRBJ2-3, with D perhaps matching TRBD2 (5 bases). V lost 4 bases, J lost 5 bases, and 5 bases lay in between. Germline V CDR1 and CDR2: SGDLS, YYNGEE. This CDR3 region has 11 residues. The CDR3 bases are TGTGCCAGCAGCCGGGGAGATACGCAGTATTTT. Translation: CASSRGDTQYF.

The count of this clone is one. J is TRBJ1-1 and V is TRBV11-2, with D possibly being TRBD1 (6 bases). The CDR3 covers 13 residues. Germline V CDR1 and CDR2: SGHAT, FQNNGV. The ends were cut back, 6 bases at V and 2 bases at J, with 10 bases in the middle. The CDR3 coding sequence is TGTGCCAGCAGGGTACAGGGCAACACTGAAGCTTTCTTT. This translates into CASRVQGNTEAFF.

The gene calls are TRBV11-1 and TRBJ2-2, with TRBD2 identical over 8 bases. This CDR3 comprises 16 residues. V gave up 6 bases and J gave up 1 base; unmatched junction bases: 7. Germline V gene sequence: CDR1 SGHAT, CDR2 FQDESV (reference sequence). This CDR3 reads CASSRGGLLNTGELFF. CDR3 sequence (DNA): TGTGCCAGCAGTCGGGGGGGACTACTGAACACCGGGGAGCTGTTTTTT.

V and J are TRBV7-8 and TRBJ2-7; D is uncertain. Germline V gene data show CDR1 as SGHVS and CDR2 as FQNEAQ. V lost 5 bases, J lost 3 bases, and 8 bases lay in between. CDR3 length: 12 residues. CDR3 nucleotide sequence: TGTGCCAGCAGCCCCCCCAACTACGAGCAGTACTTC. Protein: CASSPPNYEQYF.

This clone was observed a few times. The chain combines TRBV18 with TRBJ1-1; 8 nucleotides align to TRBD1. CDR3 length: 16 amino acids. Germline V CDR1 and CDR2: KGHSH, LQKENI. V was pared by 3 bases and J by 1 base, with 7 bases of the junction left unmatched. The CDR3 reads CASSPFPDRENTEAFF. The CDR3, as DNA: TGTGCCAGCTCACCCTTTCCGGACAGGGAGAACACTGAAGCTTTCTTT.

This sequence joins TRBV6-1 and TRBJ2-3; TRBD2 is a possible D gene (6 bases). Germline values: CDR1 MNHNS, CDR2 SASEGT. CDR3 length: 15 residues. Trimming left V 3 bases short and J 5 bases short, with 15 bases between. The DNA for the CDR3 is TGTGCCAGCAGTGAGGTTGTGGGGCGGGGAGATACGCAGTATTTT. Translated: CASSEVVGRGDTQYF.

This sequence joins TRBV9 and TRBJ1-1; unclear D gene. Deletions cut 2 bases from V and 1 base from J, with 6 bases between. Germline V lookup: CDR1 SGDLS, CDR2 YYNGEE. The CDR3 is 13 amino acids. CDR3 in amino acids: CASSVGKNTEAFF. As DNA, the CDR3 is TGTGCCAGCAGCGTGGGGAAGAACACTGAAGCTTTCTTT. Variable domain in full (rest from reference TRBV9 and TRBJ1-1): DSGVTQTPKHLITATGQRVTLRCSPRSGDLSVYWYQQSLDQGLQFLIQYYNGEERAKGNILERFSAQQFPDLHSELNLSSLELGDSALYFCASSVGKNTEAFFGQGTRLTVV.

In its sample, this clone was seen a few times. The V and J genes are TRBV7-3 and TRBJ2-5, with D perhaps matching TRBD1 or TRBD2 (6 bases each). The CDR3 is made up of 13 amino acids. The germline gives CDR1 SGHTA, CDR2 FQGTGA. V was clipped by 4 bases and J by 5 bases, with 11 bases between them. The CDR3 loop reads CASSYGGRETQYF. CDR3 DNA sequence: TGTGCCAGCAGCTACGGGGGCCGGGAGACCCAGTACTTC. Combining the CDR3 with reference TRBV7-3 and TRBJ2-5 gives the whole variable domain GAGVSQTPSNKVTEKGKYVELRCDPISGHTALYWYRQSLGQGPEFLIYFQGTGAADDSGLPNDRFFAVRPEGSVSTLKIQRTERGDSAVYLCASSYGGRETQYFGPGTRLLVL.

This clone appeared a single time. The rearrangement uses TRBV20-1 and TRBJ1-2; the D is unclear. There are 11 residues in the CDR3. Germline CDR1 is DFQATT and CDR2 is SNEGSKA (reference sequence). Trimming pared 2 bases from V and 8 bases from J, leaving 9 bases between. The CDR3 DNA is TGCAGTGCTAGAACCAGACACGGCTACACCTTC. It codes for CSARTRHGYTF.

This chain joins TRBV6-5 and TRBJ1-1, with D perhaps TRBD1 (5 bases). Germline V gives CDR1 MNHEY, CDR2 SVGAGI. V was cut by 8 bases and J by 2 bases, with 12 bases left in between. CDR3 length: 13 residues. CDR3 residues: CASSGVSNTEAFF. The CDR3 DNA reads TGTGCCAGCTCGGGGGTTAGCAACACTGAAGCTTTCTTT.

The chain couples TRBV7-6 to TRBJ2-3; D tentatively fits TRBD1 or TRBD2 (5 bases each). Germline V gene lookup returns CDR1 SGHVS and CDR2 FNYEAQ. V lost 5 bases and J 2 bases, leaving 17 bases between the germline ends. CDR3 length equals 16 residues. DNA of the CDR3: TGTGCCAGCAGCCCCCTAGGGACGGACTTCACAGATACGCAGTATTTT. Translation gives CASSPLGTDFTDTQYF.